This T cell receptor beta chain was identified in a study of blood T cell repertoires in COVID-19. In the study overall: There were acute and convalescent COVID-19 samples, and they came from the United States, Italy and Spain. T cells, B-cell-depleted T cells, or PBMCs supplied cDNA or gDNA.

In the original analysis: Nucleated cell number was recorded as an estimate derived from reference gene primer amplification. The data were produced by immunoSEQ multiplex PCR, yet TCRdb's version contains in-frame clones alone and is incomplete. Clone size and V and J calls were adopted from that table, with D and trimming inferred from the DNA. The sample yields tens of thousands of clones, 84% seen once. Germline lookup yields CDR1 SGHTA and CDR2 FQGNSA. This CDR3 comprises 18 residues. V was pared by 4 bases and J by 1 base, with 13 bases of the junction left unmatched. The sequencing input was peripheral blood. This sequence joins TRBV7-2 and TRBJ2-3; 8 positions agree with TRBD2. The receptor was isolated from a man in his forties or fifties with acute or convalescent COVID-19. CDR3: CASSSNPRTSIRTDTQYF. The DNA of the CDR3 is TGTGCCAGCAGCTCCAACCCGAGGACTAGCATCCGCACAGATACGCAGTATTTT.